This passage covers 28 T cell receptor beta chains from one sample sequenced in a study of regulatory T cells in long-lasting Graves disease. With iRepertoire HTBI primers and Arm-PCR of CDR3 regions, TCR beta libraries were built. TCRdb passed the multiplex PCR reads through MiXCR, listing each CDR3 protein once. The sample records 400,000 to 500,000 distinct CDR3 sequences, less than 25% being singletons. Time point specified: persistent/refractory GD, antithyroid drugs over 5 years with positive TRAb. Extracted RNA from PBMCs served as the source of the TCR library. Sample: peripheral blood mononuclear cells (PBMCs), taken when the disease was refractory, from a patient treated with antithyroid drugs. These receptors were taken from a female donor with Graves disease.

In regard to this clonotype: One end of the junction varies from germline; a read error may be responsible. The CDR3 nucleotides are TGTGCCAGCGGCTTATCCGGGACAGGGGGCTACGAGCAGTACTTC. It translates to CASGLSGTGGYEQYF. The chain carries TRBV7-2 and TRBJ2-7, with 11 positions matching TRBD1. The CDR3 extends over 15 amino acids. Per germline, CDR1 SGHTA and CDR2 FQGNSA. The full variable domain, with the rest looked up from reference TRBV7-2 and TRBJ2-7, is GAGVSQSPSNKVTEKGKDVELRCDPISGHTALYWYRQSLGQGLEFLIYFQGNSAPDKSGLPSDRFSAERTGGSVSTLTIQRTQQEDSAVYLCASGLSGTGGYEQYFGPGTRLTVT.

This clonotype was detected only once. The rearrangement links TRBV28 to TRBJ2-1; 11 nucleotides agree with TRBD1. The CDR3 totals 15 residues. Per germline, CDR1 MDHEN and CDR2 SYDVKM. The trim removed 6 bases at V and 5 bases at J, leaving 6 bases unmatched. The CDR3 region has the DNA TGTGCCAGCAGCCTGGGACAGGGGGTCCACAATGAGCAGTTCTTC. It is translated as CASSLGQGVHNEQFF.

This clonotype was counted many times. The chain has TRBV27 and TRBJ1-1; the D gene is possibly TRBD1 (5 bases). CDR1 is MNHEY, CDR2 SMNVEV, per germline (reference sequence). CDR3 length: 12 amino acids. Between the trimmed V and J ends, which lost 10 bases and 4 bases, there was a span of 13 bases. CDR3 loop: CATRGGFTEAFF. DNA of the CDR3: TGTGCCACGCGGGGGGGATTCACTGAAGCTTTCTTT.

The table lists this clonotype with a few counts. This sequence joins TRBV10-3 and TRBJ2-7, with D unclear. Germline V CDR1 and CDR2: ENHRY, SYGVKD. The CDR3 runs to 13 residues. V was shortened by 3 bases and J by 3 bases, with 9 bases between the two germline ends. CDR3 coding DNA: TGTGCCATCAGTGAAGCATCCAGCTACGAGCAGTACTTC. Translation: CAISEASSYEQYF.

The J gene is TRBJ1-2, the V gene TRBV10-3, with no clear D. Trimming shortened V by 0 bases and J by 6 bases, and 11 bases separated the two germline ends. CDR1 and CDR2 from the germline V gene are ENHRY and SYGVKD. There are 14 residues in the CDR3. The CDR3 sequence is CAISESGGGNGYTF. In nucleotides, the CDR3 is TGTGCCATCAGTGAGTCGGGAGGAGGGAATGGCTACACCTTC.

This clonotype showed up many times. V usage is TRBV2 and J usage is TRBJ1-2, with 7 bases identical to TRBD1. V lost 6 bases, J lost 4 bases, and 11 bases stayed unmatched. This CDR3 has 15 amino acids. CDR1 is SNHLY, CDR2 FYNNEI, per germline. CDR3 loop: CASRVEQGLSYGYTF. DNA of the CDR3: TGTGCCAGCAGGGTAGAACAGGGGCTTTCCTATGGCTACACCTTC.

The table lists this clonotype with many counts. The genes are TRBV6-9 and TRBJ1-1; 11 positions match TRBD1. The CDR3 extends over 16 amino acids. With 4 bases clipped from V and 1 base from J, the junction kept 5 bases outside the gene matches. Germline-derived CDR1 and CDR2 are MNHGY and SVAAGI. The CDR3 DNA sequence: TGTGCCAGCAGTTCCCGGACAGGGGGCGCGAACACTGAAGCTTTCTTT. As protein: CASSSRTGGANTEAFF.

The J gene is TRBJ1-5, the V gene TRBV7-9, with no clear D. This CDR3 has 12 residues. V was trimmed by 5 bases and J by 7 bases, leaving 9 bases between them. CDR1 is SEHNR and CDR2 is FQNEAQ in the germline V gene (reference sequence). The CDR3 reads CASSPERQPQHF. CDR3 nucleotides: TGTGCCAGCAGCCCAGAGAGGCAGCCCCAGCATTTT.

The V and J genes are TRBV29-1 and TRBJ1-2, with D perhaps TRBD1 (6 bases). Per germline, CDR1 SQVTM and CDR2 ANQGSEA. The CDR3 covers 11 residues. Trimming left V 6 bases short and J 4 bases short, with 9 bases between. The CDR3 sequence is CSVRGAYGYTF. The CDR3 coding sequence is TGCAGCGTGAGGGGGGCCTATGGCTACACCTTC.

A few counts support this clonotype. V usage is TRBV2 and J usage is TRBJ2-3, with TRBD2 as a possible D gene (5 bases). The CDR3 covers 14 residues. Germline loops: CDR1 SNHLY, CDR2 FYNNEI. The germline V and J ends were trimmed by 11 bases and 6 bases, with 21 bases remaining between them. The CDR3 nucleotides are TGTGCCCAACTCCTGGCGGACTCGCCGGATACGCAGTATTTT. As protein: CAQLLADSPDTQYF.

This clonotype appeared many times. The chain is built from TRBV9 and TRBJ2-2; D perhaps matches TRBD2 (6 bases). The germline CDR1 and CDR2 sequences are SGDLS and YYNGEE. There are 14 residues in the CDR3. V was cut by 0 bases and J by 7 bases, with 10 bases left in between. The CDR3: CASSVAGVFGELFF. The CDR3 coding sequence is TGTGCCAGCAGCGTAGCGGGAGTGTTCGGGGAGCTGTTTTTT.

This clonotype has a count of ten or more. The chain links TRBV28 to TRBJ2-7; 7 nucleotides align to TRBD1. Germline V CDR1 and CDR2: MDHEN, SYDVKM. Trimming cost V 6 bases and J 5 bases; bases outside gene matches: 7. This CDR3 region has 13 residues. The CDR3 protein is CASSLRDSDEQYF. The DNA for the CDR3 is TGTGCCAGCAGCCTCCGGGACAGCGACGAGCAGTACTTC.

This clonotype was counted between two and nine times. The J gene is TRBJ2-7, the V gene TRBV29-1; perhaps TRBD1 as D (6 bases). V gave up 4 bases and J gave up 4 bases, with 14 bases separating them. CDR1 and CDR2 (germline): SQVTM, ANQGSEA. This CDR3 region has 13 residues. The CDR3 loop is CSVVSGAMYEQYF. In DNA form, the CDR3 reads TGCAGCGTTGTGTCAGGGGCAATGTACGAGCAGTACTTC.

This clonotype was detected ten times or more. The gene calls are TRBV12-3 or TRBV12-4 and TRBJ2-2; 9 bases agree with TRBD1. The V gene end was trimmed by 6 bases and the J gene end by 7 bases; junction bases not matched to a gene: 6. This CDR3 is 14 amino acids long. The chain's CDR3 is CASRTGGMGGELFF. CDR3 nucleotide sequence: TGTGCCAGCAGGACAGGGGGAATGGGCGGGGAGCTGTTTTTT.

In its sample, this clonotype was seen many times. V gene TRBV20-1 combines with J gene TRBJ1-6; perhaps TRBD1 as D (5 bases). Germline lookup yields CDR1 DFQATT and CDR2 SNEGSKA (reference sequence). The length of the CDR3 is 14 residues. Trimming shortened V by 4 bases and J by 10 bases, and 17 bases separated the two germline ends. The CDR3, as DNA: TGCAGTGCTAATTACCCGGGGGAGGGATCACCCCTCCACTTT. Amino acid sequence: CSANYPGEGSPLHF.

The chain links TRBV20-1 to TRBJ2-1, with D perhaps TRBD1 (6 bases). Between the trimmed V and J ends, which lost 5 bases and 8 bases, there was a span of 16 bases. Looked up from germline, CDR1 is DFQATT and CDR2 is SNEGSKA (reference sequence). The CDR3 covers 13 residues. The CDR3 here is CSADHLRGYEQFF. As DNA, the CDR3 is TGCAGTGCTGACCATCTCAGGGGCTATGAGCAGTTCTTC.

Points on this clonotype: A single base separates this from a much larger clone, so it may be a read error. This rearrangement joins TRBV11-2 to TRBJ2-2, with D perhaps given as TRBD1 or TRBD2 (5 bases each). This CDR3 comprises 16 residues. V lost 2 bases, J lost 5 bases, and 15 bases lay in between. CDR1 is SGHAT and CDR2 is FQNNGV in the germline V gene. This CDR3 is CASSLMGDVTTGELFF. The CDR3 DNA follows: TGTGCCAGCAGCTTAATGGGGGACGTGACGACCGGGGAGCTGTTTTTT.

The sample holds one count of this clonotype. The V and J genes are TRBV28 and TRBJ2-1, with 9 bases fitting TRBD1. The CDR3 covers 15 residues. V trimming: 6 bases; J trimming: 7 bases; junction bases outside the gene matches: 10. Germline V lookup: CDR1 MDHEN, CDR2 SYDVKM. The CDR3 is CASSSDRGTYNEQFF. The CDR3 DNA reads TGTGCCAGCAGCTCCGACAGGGGGACTTATAATGAGCAGTTCTTC.

This clonotype was picked up a small number of times. The chain recombines TRBV28 with TRBJ1-5; no firm D call. The germline CDR1 and CDR2 sequences are MDHEN and SYDVKM. Trimming pared 2 bases from V and 5 bases from J, leaving 10 bases between. This CDR3 region has 14 residues. CDR3 in amino acids: CASSLTGIDQPQHF. The CDR3 DNA is TGTGCCAGCAGTTTAACCGGGATAGATCAGCCCCAGCATTTT.

The chain links TRBV12-3 or TRBV12-4 to TRBJ2-7; maybe TRBD1 (6 bases). Trimming cost V 2 bases and J 3 bases, with 8 bases left between them. CDR3 length: 13 amino acids. The chain's CDR3 is CASSLPRGYEQYF. CDR3 nucleotide sequence: TGTGCCAGCAGTTTACCCAGGGGCTACGAGCAGTACTTC.

This chain uses TRBV11-1 with TRBJ2-4; D perhaps matches TRBD2 (5 bases). Per the germline V gene, CDR1 is SGHAT and CDR2 is FQDESV (reference sequence). Trimming left V 5 bases short and J 8 bases short, with 13 bases between. This CDR3 region has 13 residues. The CDR3 reads CASSRPEADIQYF. CDR3 in DNA: TGTGCCAGCAGCCGGCCGGAGGCAGACATTCAGTACTTC. Supplemented by reference TRBV11-1 and TRBJ2-4, the full variable domain reads EAEVAQSPRYKITEKSQAVAFWCDPISGHATLYWYRQILGQGPELLVQFQDESVVDDSQLPKDRFSAERLKGVDSTLKIQPAELGDSAMYLCASSRPEADIQYFGAGTRLSVL.

Concerning this clonotype itself: This may be a read error: a much more frequent sequence differs by one nucleotide. The chain joins TRBV7-9 to TRBJ2-1; the D gene is possibly TRBD2 (7 bases). Trimming took 3 bases from V and 10 from J, leaving 19 bases between them. This CDR3 is built from 15 residues. Germline V gives CDR1 SEHNR, CDR2 FQNEAQ (reference sequence). The CDR3 spells CASSFGGARSYEQFF. The CDR3 DNA sequence: TGTGCCAGCAGCTTTGGGGGGGCTAGGTCCTACGAGCAGTTCTTC.

V usage is TRBV7-9 and J usage is TRBJ1-6; D perhaps matches TRBD1 (5 bases). The V end lost 6 bases, the J end lost 5 bases, and 14 bases lay between the germline ends. The CDR3 is made up of 15 amino acids. The germline V gene encodes CDR1 SEHNR and CDR2 FQNEAQ (reference sequence). The DNA of the CDR3 is TGTGCCAGCAGTTCCGGGACGGCCGATAATTCACCCCTCCACTTT. It codes for CASSSGTADNSPLHF.

The chain couples TRBV6-1 to TRBJ1-1; D is undetermined. CDR1 and CDR2 from the germline V gene are MNHNS and SASEGT. This CDR3 is 10 amino acids long. V was clipped by 6 bases and J by 10 bases, with 9 bases between them. The CDR3 bases are TGTGCCAGCAGCCCCGAACGAGCTTTCTTT. This translates into CASSPERAFF.

In its sample, this clonotype was seen a few times. This chain connects TRBV24-1 to TRBJ2-5; D perhaps matches TRBD2 (6 bases). Trimming took off 4 bases at V and 4 bases at J, with 9 bases between the two ends. The CDR3 contains 13 residues. Germline V gene data show CDR1 as KGHDR and CDR2 as SFDVKD. In DNA, the CDR3 is TGTGCCACCAGTGAACCCGGGAGAGAGACCCAGTACTTC. Protein: CATSEPGRETQYF.

On this clonotype itself: A much more abundant neighbour one base away suggests this may be a read error. The final CDR3 position lacks the conserved phenylalanine or tryptophan, pointing to a likely read error. The chain recombines TRBV28 with TRBJ2-5; D is possibly TRBD1 or TRBD2 (5 bases each). Germline CDR1 MDHEN, CDR2 SYDVKM. V lost 1 base to trimming and J lost 11 bases, with 14 bases between them. The CDR3 is made up of 13 amino acids. The CDR3 spells CASSLLGPQRQYL. In DNA form, the CDR3 reads TGTGCCAGCAGTTTATTGGGACCGCAGAGGCAGTACCTC.

This clonotype has more than one count but fewer than ten. At one of its ends the junction is not consistent with the germline gene, which may arise from a read error. The rearrangement uses TRBV29-1 and TRBJ2-2; 11 bases agree with TRBD1. CDR3 length: 13 residues. The germline gives CDR1 SQVTM, CDR2 ANQGSEA. The CDR3 here is CSARTGGTEELFF. CDR3 coding DNA: TGCAGCGCGAGGACAGGGGGCACCGAGGAGCTGTTTTTT.

There are many counts of this clonotype. The CDR3 nucleotides read TGTGCCAGCAGCCCGACAGGGGTCCACGAGCAGTACTTC. The encoded protein is CASSPTGVHEQYF. This rearrangement joins TRBV7-9 to TRBJ2-7; TRBD1 matches 8 bases. The germline V gene encodes CDR1 SEHNR and CDR2 FQNEAQ (reference sequence). CDR3 length: 13 amino acids. Trimming cost V 5 bases and J 5 bases; bases outside gene matches: 5.